The present entry profiles one T cell receptor beta chain with its context. The antigen remains undetermined. This sample was taken from a study of T cell repertoires in cytomegalovirus infection. Study-level information: Evidence of both CMV infection and a matching HLA type came from public TCR beta signatures. Points from the study as a whole: In two of eight donors, the top clonotype was HLA-C-restricted CMV-specific. The study identified carriers of CMV plus the relevant HLA from cumulative public TCR beta family frequency.

The junction had 3 bases not matched to a gene; V was cut back by 6 bases and J by 5 bases. The CDR3 runs to 15 residues. Germline V gene data show CDR1 as ENHRY and CDR2 as SYGVKD. From the reads, TCRdb called clonotypes with MiXCR, one entry per CDR3 protein. The repertoire includes some 300,000 distinct CDR3 sequences, roughly 15% of them detected once, and 8.5% to 10% sits in the top ten. The V call is TRBV10-3, the J call TRBJ2-1, with TRBD2 identical over 14 bases. This clonotype originated in a human donor in good health (CMV status not recorded). Some clones in this sample may be carry-over from other donors' samples. The sample was PBMCs. CDR3: CAISGLAGGHNEQFF. The CDR3 DNA sequence: TGTGCCATCAGCGGACTAGCGGGGGGTCACAATGAGCAGTTCTTC.